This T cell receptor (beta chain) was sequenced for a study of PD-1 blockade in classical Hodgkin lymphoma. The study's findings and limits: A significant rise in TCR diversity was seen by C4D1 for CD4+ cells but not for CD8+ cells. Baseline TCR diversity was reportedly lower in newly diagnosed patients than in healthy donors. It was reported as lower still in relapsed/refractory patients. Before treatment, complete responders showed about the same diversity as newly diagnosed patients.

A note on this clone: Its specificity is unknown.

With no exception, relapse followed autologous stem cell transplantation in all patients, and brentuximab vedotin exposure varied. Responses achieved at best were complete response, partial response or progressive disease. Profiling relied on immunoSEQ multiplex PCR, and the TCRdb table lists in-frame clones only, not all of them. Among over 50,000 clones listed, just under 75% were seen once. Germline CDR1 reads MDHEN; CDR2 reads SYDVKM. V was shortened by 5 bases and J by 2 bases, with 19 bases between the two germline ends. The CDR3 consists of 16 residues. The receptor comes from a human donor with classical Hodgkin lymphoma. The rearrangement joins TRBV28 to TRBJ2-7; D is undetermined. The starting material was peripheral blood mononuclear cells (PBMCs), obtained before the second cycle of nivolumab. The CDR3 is CASSTPLWQATYEQYF. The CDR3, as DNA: TGTGCCAGCAGTACACCTCTTTGGCAGGCTACCTACGAGCAGTACTTC.